This entry concerns a single T cell receptor beta chain. This entry comes from a study of blood T cell repertoires in COVID-19. Under the authors' procedure: By means of reference gene primer amplification, nucleated cell counts were estimated. The table came from immunoSEQ multiplex PCR; TCRdb's copy has only in-frame clones and leaves some out. The V and J calls and clone size are taken from that table; D and trimming were inferred from the DNA. The table lists 200,000 to 250,000 clones, 65% to 85% of them singletons. Recruits, aged about 18 to 95 years, lived in 24 US areas. Cohort 3 recovered donors had two negative PCRs, clearance, or symptom resolution. The V end lost 6 bases, the J end lost 0 bases, and 12 bases lay between the germline ends. The germline V gene encodes CDR1 ENHRY and CDR2 SYGVKD. This CDR3 is 15 amino acids long.

This rearrangement joins TRBV10-3 to TRBJ1-3; D unresolved. This TCR was sampled from a woman aged 40 to 49 who had recovered from COVID-19. The sample was PBMCs or T cells enriched from blood (not recorded which). CDR3: CAIRLTLSSGNTIYF. CDR3 nucleotide sequence: TGTGCCATCAGACTAACCCTGAGCTCTGGAAACACCATATATTTT.